The source of this T cell receptor beta chain is a study of early stage breast cancer tumors. General observations from the study: Most shared enriched TCRB sequences were commonly generated ones. Tumor and normal breast were distinguished via blood comparison in most of the 16 patients. Tumors had around 2.5-fold higher T cell density than normal breast.

Assay used: immunoSEQ multiplex PCR; TCRdb lists only in-frame clones, some missing. The repertoire holds about 72,000 clones, with approximately 80% as singletons. Germline V gene data show CDR1 as SEHNR and CDR2 as FQNEAQ (reference sequence). Trimming took off 0 bases at V and 5 bases at J, with 19 bases between the two ends. This CDR3 is 17 amino acids long. With respect to this clone: The antigen remains undetermined.

The sample consisted of blood. The chain has TRBV7-9 and TRBJ2-5; D may correspond to TRBD1 or TRBD2 (5 bases each). The clonotype originates from a person between 60 and 69 years old with breast cancer. The CDR3 nucleotides read TGTGCCAGCAGCTTAGCGAGAATCGGGGACCCCAGTGAGACCCAGTACTTC. Protein sequence: CASSLARIGDPSETQYF.